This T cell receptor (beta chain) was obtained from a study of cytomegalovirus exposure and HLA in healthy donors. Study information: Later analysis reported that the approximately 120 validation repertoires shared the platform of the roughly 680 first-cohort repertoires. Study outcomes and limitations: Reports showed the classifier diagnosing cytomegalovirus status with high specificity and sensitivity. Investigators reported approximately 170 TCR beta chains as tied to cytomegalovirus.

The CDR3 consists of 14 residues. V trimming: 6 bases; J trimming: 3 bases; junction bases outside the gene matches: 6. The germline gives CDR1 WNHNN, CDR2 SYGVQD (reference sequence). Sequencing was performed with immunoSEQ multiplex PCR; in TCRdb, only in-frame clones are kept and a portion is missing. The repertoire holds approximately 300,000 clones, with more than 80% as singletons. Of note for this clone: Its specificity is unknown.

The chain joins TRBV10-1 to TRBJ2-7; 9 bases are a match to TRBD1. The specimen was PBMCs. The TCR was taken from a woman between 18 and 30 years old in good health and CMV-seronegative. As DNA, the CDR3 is TGCGCCAGCAGAAAAGACAGGGGGGGCTACGAGCAGTACTTC. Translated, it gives CASRKDRGGYEQYF.